This TCR beta chain was observed in a study of T-cell reconstitution after alpha-beta-depleted transplantation in children. This clonotype was counted once. The TCRbeta library incorporated unique molecular identifiers. TCRdb reprocessed the PCR reads with MiXCR, giving one entry per CDR3 protein. This table has about 500,000 distinct CDR3 sequences, approximately 32% appearing once. V gave up 5 bases and J gave up 4 bases; unmatched junction bases: 10. This CDR3 has 18 residues. This receptor was taken from a human donor who donated a stem cell graft to a child with aplastic anemia. This sequence joins TRBV12-3 or TRBV12-4 and TRBJ2-1, with TRBD2 matching over 14 bases. The specimen was PBMCs from the stem cell graft donor, collected from the stem cell graft. The CDR3 is CASSPTSGRALGYNEQFF. CDR3 DNA sequence: TGTGCCAGCAGTCCGACTAGCGGGAGGGCCTTAGGTTACAATGAGCAGTTCTTC.